The TCR beta chain described here comes from a study of blood T cell repertoires in COVID-19. About the research overall: Sample material is recorded as cDNA or gDNA derived from T cells, B-cell-depleted T cells, or PBMCs.

Germline CDR1 reads KGHSH; CDR2 reads LQKENI. Losses at the gene ends were 3 bases for V and 4 bases for J; bases not matched to a gene: 3. There are 14 residues in the CDR3. Authors' processing steps: Estimates of nucleated cell counts were drawn from the amplification of reference gene primers. TCRdb keeps only in-frame clones here, not all; method: immunoSEQ multiplex PCR. That table furnishes V, J and clone size, whereas the DNA furnished D and trimming. This table holds roughly 340,000 clones, around 87% found once. Remarks on this clone: Other nucleotide sequences from this sample produce the same CDR3.

V gene TRBV18 combines with J gene TRBJ2-7; 10 bases line up with TRBD1. The sequence was collected from a man aged 35 to 55 in a cohort exposed to, infected with or recovered from COVID-19 (not recorded which). Sequenced input: PBMCs or T cells enriched from blood (not recorded which). The CDR3 coding sequence is TGTGCCAGCTCACCGGGGACAGGGGTATACGAGCAGTACTTC. Amino acid sequence: CASSPGTGVYEQYF. The variable domain in full, with the rest retrieved from reference TRBV18 and TRBJ2-7, is NAGVMQNPRHLVRRRGQEARLRCSPMKGHSHVYWYRQLPEEGLKFMVYLQKENIIDESGMPKERFSAEFPKEGPSILRIQQVVRGDSAAYFCASSPGTGVYEQYFGPGTRLTVT.